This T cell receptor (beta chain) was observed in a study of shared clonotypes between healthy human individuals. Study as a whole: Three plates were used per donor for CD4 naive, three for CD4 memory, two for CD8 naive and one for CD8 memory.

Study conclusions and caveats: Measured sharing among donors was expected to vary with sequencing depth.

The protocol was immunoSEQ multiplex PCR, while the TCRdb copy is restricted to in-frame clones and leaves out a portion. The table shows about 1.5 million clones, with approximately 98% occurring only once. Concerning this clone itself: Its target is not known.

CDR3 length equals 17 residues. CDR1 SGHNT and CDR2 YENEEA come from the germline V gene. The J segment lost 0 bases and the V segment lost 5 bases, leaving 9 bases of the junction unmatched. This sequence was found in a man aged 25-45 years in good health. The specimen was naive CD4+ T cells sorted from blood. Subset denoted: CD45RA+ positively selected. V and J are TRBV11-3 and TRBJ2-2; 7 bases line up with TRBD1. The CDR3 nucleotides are TGTGCCAGCAGCGCGCTAAGGACAGGAACGAACACCGGGGAGCTGTTTTTT. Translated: CASSALRTGTNTGELFF. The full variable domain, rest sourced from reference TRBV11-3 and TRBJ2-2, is EAGVVQSPRYKIIEKKQPVAFWCNPISGHNTLYWYLQNLGQGPELLIRYENEEAVDDSQLPKDRFSAERLKGVDSTLKIQPAELGDSAVYLCASSALRTGTNTGELFFGEGSRLTVL.